Listed below are T cell receptor beta chains from one sample, sequenced in a study of blood T cell repertoires in COVID-19. TCRdb's table, derived via immunoSEQ multiplex PCR, lists solely in-frame clones and lacks some. The data show a few hundred thousand clones, with 85% seen just once and 3% to 4% held by the top ten. The sequenced material came from peripheral blood. These receptors came from a woman between 18 and 29 years old with acute or convalescent COVID-19. The CDR3 runs from the conserved cysteine through the conserved F or W. A D gene is named only where the DNA matches it firmly. Some rows have no size entry. The others give once, few or many, or a class for an expanded clone.

clone_size	v_call	j_call	d_call	cdr3_nt	cdr3_aa
.	TRBV27	TRBJ1-2	.	TGTGCCAGCAGTTTACGGGCGGGGGCGGGCGGCTACACCTTC	CASSLRAGAGGYTF
.	TRBV28	TRBJ1-2	.	TGTGCCAGCAGTTTAGAGAGCTATGGCTACACCTTC	CASSLESYGYTF
.	TRBV7-2	TRBJ2-3	.	TGTGCCAGCAGCCCCCCCTCAATCGGGGATACGCAGTATTTT	CASSPPSIGDTQYF
.	TRBV27	TRBJ1-2	.	TGTGCCAGCAGCCTCGGGAGGGGGGGTAACTATGGCTACACCTTC	CASSLGRGGNYGYTF
.	TRBV14	TRBJ1-1	TRBD1	TGTGCCAGCAGCCAATTGGACAGGCCTGAAGCTTTCTTT	CASSQLDRPEAFF
.	TRBV19	TRBJ1-2	TRBD1	TGTGCCACGGACAGGGTCTATGGCTACACCTTC	CATDRVYGYTF
.	TRBV4-2	TRBJ1-2	.	TGTGCCAGCAGCCCTAATAGGGGGTCCAATGGCTACACCTTC	CASSPNRGSNGYTF
.	TRBV13	TRBJ1-4	TRBD1	TGTGCCAGCCGAATGAGAACAGGGGGCCTAAATGAAAAACTGTTTTTT	CASRMRTGGLNEKLFF
.	TRBV9	TRBJ2-2	.	TGTGCCAGCAGCGTACCCCCCGCGGGAGGGGAGCTGTTTTTT	CASSVPPAGGELFF
once	TRBV3-1/TRBV3-2	TRBJ1-1	.	TGTGCCAGCAGCCCCTGGGGGGACACTGAAGCTTTCTTT	CASSPWGDTEAFF
once	TRBV5-1	TRBJ2-7	TRBD1	TGCGCCAGCAGCTTGGAACAGGGGGAGCAGTACTTC	CASSLEQGEQYF
.	TRBV7-9	TRBJ2-2	.	TGTGCCAGCAGCTTTAGCGGTAACACCGGGGAGCTGTTTTTT	CASSFSGNTGELFF
.	TRBV5-1	TRBJ1-1	.	TGCGCCAGCAGCCGAGATGGTCGGGATACTTTCTTT	CASSRDGRDTFF
.	TRBV9	TRBJ2-3	.	TGTGCCAGCAGCGTAGCGGGGAGCGGTGATACGCAGTATTTT	CASSVAGSGDTQYF
.	TRBV24-1	TRBJ2-5	.	TGTGCCACCAGTGATTTAGACAGAGGAGAGACCCAGTACTTC	CATSDLDRGETQYF
.	TRBV11-3	TRBJ2-1	TRBD1	TGTGCCAGCAGTTCGGACAGGGGGGGAAGAAATGAGCAGTTCTTC	CASSSDRGGRNEQFF
.	TRBV7-6	TRBJ2-1	TRBD1	TGTGCCAGCAGTCCCCCCGGGACAGGTCCCTCCGATGAGCAGTTCTTC	CASSPPGTGPSDEQFF
.	TRBV10-2	TRBJ1-1	.	TGCGCCAGCAGTGAGTCATCGGTGAACACTGAAGCTTTCTTT	CASSESSVNTEAFF
.	TRBV10-3	TRBJ1-1	.	TGTGCCATCAGTGAGGGGGCCGGCACTGAAGCTTTCTTT	CAISEGAGTEAFF
once	TRBV24-1	TRBJ1-6	.	TGTGCCACCAGTGACTGGGGGGAAGTTACTTCACCCCTCCACTTT	CATSDWGEVTSPLHF
.	TRBV6-5	TRBJ2-2	TRBD1	TGTGCCAGCTCCCAGGGACAGCTACACACCGGGGAGCTGTTTTTT	CASSQGQLHTGELFF
.	TRBV6-5	TRBJ2-7	TRBD1	TGTGCCAGCAGTTACCCCCCGGGACAGGGCGTCCACGAGCAGTACTTC	CASSYPPGQGVHEQYF
.	TRBV6-5	TRBJ1-2	.	TGTGCCAGTACTCGTGGGGAGCGCCTTAACTATGGCTACACCTTC	CASTRGERLNYGYTF
.	TRBV9	TRBJ2-7	TRBD1	TGTGCCAGCAGCGCAGGGACAGGGGGAGGAGAGCAGTACTTC	CASSAGTGGGEQYF
few	TRBV12-5	TRBJ2-3	TRBD2	TGTGCTAGTGGTTCCTGGGGGGGAACAGATACGCAGTATTTT	CASGSWGGTDTQYF
.	TRBV6-6	TRBJ1-2	.	TGTGCCAGCACCGACAGCGAGAATAACTATGGCTACACCTTC	CASTDSENNYGYTF
.	TRBV2	TRBJ2-7	.	TGTGCCAGCCGTTCGGGGGAGACAACCTACGAGCAGTACTTC	CASRSGETTYEQYF
.	TRBV30	TRBJ1-2	.	TGTGCCTGGAGTGTCGTACAGGTGAACTATGGCTACACCTTC	CAWSVVQVNYGYTF
.	TRBV9	TRBJ1-2	.	TGTGCCAGCAGCCCAGGAGCGACAGCTAACTATGGCTACACCTTC	CASSPGATANYGYTF
.	TRBV5-1	TRBJ1-1	.	TGCGCCAGCAGCTTGTGGGGGGACGACACTGAAGCTTTCTTT	CASSLWGDDTEAFF
.	TRBV10-3	TRBJ1-5	.	TGTGCCATCAGTGAGTCGCCAAGCATTAGCAATCAGCCCCAGCATTTT	CAISESPSISNQPQHF
many	TRBV6-5	TRBJ1-2	.	TGTGCCAGCAGGGGAGGCGGGGAATCTTTCTATGGCTACACCTTC	CASRGGGESFYGYTF
.	TRBV9	TRBJ2-1	.	TGTGCCAGCAGCGTACAAGACAGCCCCCCCCCATTCTTC	CASSVQDSPPPFF